One and the same sample provided the 15 T cell receptor beta chains below, sequenced in a study of response to subunit inactivated influenza vaccine. From the RT-PCR reads, TCRdb called clonotypes with MiXCR, one entry per CDR3 protein. The data contain roughly 570,000 distinct CDR3 sequences, over 10% of them singletons. This specimen consisted of PBMCs from blood, obtained roughly 6 weeks after vaccination. Receptors were obtained from a man aged 45-65 years who received an inactivated influenza vaccine.

V is TRBV18 and J is TRBJ1-2; D might be TRBD1 (5 bases). V was trimmed by 4 bases and J by 4 bases, leaving 10 bases between them. CDR3 size: 13 residues. In germline, CDR1 is KGHSH, CDR2 LQKENI. The CDR3 coding sequence is TGTGCCAGCTCACAACCCGACAGCTATGGCTACACCTTC. Its protein product is CASSQPDSYGYTF.

This clonotype appeared a few times. The V and J genes are TRBV29-1 and TRBJ1-1; D possibly corresponds to TRBD1 (6 bases). Germline V gene data show CDR1 as SQVTM and CDR2 as ANQGSEA. There are 14 residues in the CDR3. V gave up 7 bases and J gave up 0 bases, with 15 bases separating them. The CDR3 sequence: CSASRQDLNTEAFF. Here the CDR3 DNA reads TGCAGCGCAAGTAGACAGGACCTGAACACTGAAGCTTTCTTT.

This clonotype was picked up a small number of times. The chain recombines TRBV30 with TRBJ2-6, with D tentatively TRBD2 (5 bases). Germline lookup yields CDR1 GTSNPN and CDR2 SVGIG (reference sequence). With 2 bases removed from V and 3 bases from J, the gap between germline ends came to 11 bases. The CDR3 sequence is 15 residues long. For the CDR3, the DNA is TGTGCCTGGAGTCACGGGGTAAATGGGGCCAACGTCCTGACTTTC. Protein sequence: CAWSHGVNGANVLTF.

The chain links TRBV15 to TRBJ2-7, with 10 bases lining up with TRBD1. CDR1 LNHNV and CDR2 YYDKDF come from the germline V gene (reference sequence). V shed 0 bases, J shed 3 bases, and the junction held 8 bases outside the gene matches. CDR3 size: 17 residues. The DNA of the CDR3 is TGTGCCACCAGCAGAGATGGATGGACAGGGGGGGACTACGAGCAGTACTTC. This codes for CATSRDGWTGGDYEQYF. The complete variable domain, with remaining parts taken from reference TRBV15 and TRBJ2-7, reads DAMVIQNPRYQVTQFGKPVTLSCSQTLNHNVMYWYQQKSSQAPKLLFHYYDKDFNNEADTPDNFQSRRPNTSFCFLDIRSPGLGDTAMYLCATSRDGWTGGDYEQYFGPGTRLTVT.

V usage is TRBV5-1 and J usage is TRBJ2-7; 7 nucleotides align to TRBD1. The trim removed 7 bases at V and 3 bases at J, leaving 19 bases unmatched. The CDR3 extends over 17 amino acids. Germline V CDR1 and CDR2: SGHRS, YFSETQ. CDR3 nucleotide sequence: TGCGCCAGCCGGGGACGGGACAGCCAATCTTCACACTACGAGCAGTACTTC. Translation gives CASRGRDSQSSHYEQYF.

This chain joins TRBV12-3 or TRBV12-4 and TRBJ1-1; TRBD1 matches 11 bases. The CDR3 is 18 amino acids. V gave up 0 bases and J gave up 4 bases; unmatched junction bases: 10. The CDR3 DNA is TGTGCCAGCAGTTTAGCGAGATCCTGGACAGGGGGCCCCACTGAAGCTTTCTTT. Amino acids: CASSLARSWTGGPTEAFF.

This clonotype was found many times. In DNA form, the CDR3 reads TGTGCCATCAGTGAGTCTAGGGGATCTAACTATGGCTACACCTTC. This sequence encodes CAISESRGSNYGYTF. This chain joins TRBV10-3 and TRBJ1-2; possibly TRBD1 for D (5 bases). In germline, CDR1 is ENHRY, CDR2 SYGVKD. CDR3 length equals 15 residues. With 0 bases removed from V and 0 bases from J, the gap between germline ends came to 8 bases.

This sequence joins TRBV12-3 or TRBV12-4 and TRBJ2-1; a possible D gene is TRBD2 (6 bases). The CDR3 is 16 amino acids. V shed 3 bases and J shed 0 bases, with 12 bases lying between them. In DNA form, the CDR3 reads TGTGCCAGCAGTTTCGGGGGACTGAGCTCCTACAATGAGCAGTTCTTC. This gives the protein CASSFGGLSSYNEQFF.

This sequence joins TRBV6-1 and TRBJ2-4; the D is unclear. Germline V CDR1 and CDR2: MNHNS, SASEGT. Between the trimmed V and J ends, which lost 5 bases and 2 bases, there was a span of 19 bases. This CDR3 comprises 17 residues. In nucleotides, the CDR3 is TGTGCCAGCAGTCCACCCCCCGGGCAAGGTACCAAAAACATTCAGTACTTC. It yields the protein CASSPPPGQGTKNIQYF.

V is TRBV7-9 and J is TRBJ1-1; a possible D gene is TRBD1 (6 bases). This CDR3 has 13 residues. The germline gives CDR1 SEHNR, CDR2 FQNEAQ (reference sequence). V lost 8 bases to trimming and J lost 8 bases, with 18 bases between them. The DNA of the CDR3 is TGTGCCAGCGGAAATACTGGGGGCGTCGAAGCTTTCTTT. This translates into CASGNTGGVEAFF.

This clonotype was detected a few times. The V and J genes are TRBV6-2 or TRBV6-3 and TRBJ2-2; no clear D gene. V lost 5 bases and J 7 bases, leaving 14 bases between the germline ends. CDR1 is MNHEY and CDR2 is SVGEGT in the germline V gene. CDR3 length: 14 residues. The chain's CDR3 is CASSLRRLNGELFF. The CDR3 coding sequence is TGTGCCAGCAGTCTGCGGCGGTTGAACGGGGAGCTGTTTTTT.

The gene calls are TRBV5-1 and TRBJ2-2; TRBD1 matches 8 bases. The germline V gene has CDR1 SGHRS and CDR2 YFSETQ. The CDR3 extends over 15 amino acids. The ends lost 2 bases at V and 7 bases at J; junction bases unmatched: 7. The CDR3 sequence: CASSFAQGAGGELFF. In nucleotides, the CDR3 is TGCGCCAGCAGCTTCGCGCAGGGGGCTGGCGGGGAGCTGTTTTTT.

The V call is TRBV6-5, the J call TRBJ1-3; the D gene is possibly TRBD1 (5 bases). This CDR3 region has 15 residues. Germline V gene sequence: CDR1 MNHEY, CDR2 SVGAGI. Trimming removed 2 bases at V and 14 bases at J, with 22 bases between. As DNA, the CDR3 is TGTGCCAGCAGTTACACGAGCCCCGGGACTACCAAGCTATATTTT. Protein: CASSYTSPGTTKLYF.

This clonotype was found a few times. The chain uses TRBV11-2 and TRBJ2-5, with D possibly being TRBD1 (6 bases). This CDR3 is 16 amino acids long. V dropped 5 bases and J dropped 2 bases, with 18 bases sitting between them. CDR1 and CDR2 (germline): SGHAT, FQNNGV. CDR3: CASSEYRVSLQETQYF. In DNA, the CDR3 is TGTGCCAGCAGCGAATACAGGGTTAGCTTACAAGAGACCCAGTACTTC.

The sample holds many counts of this clonotype. This chain uses TRBV9 with TRBJ2-3; 10 bases map to TRBD2. Per the germline V gene, CDR1 is SGDLS and CDR2 is YYNGEE. V trimming: 4 bases; J trimming: 3 bases; junction bases outside the gene matches: 5. The CDR3 runs 15 residues. CDR3 coding DNA: TGTGCCAGCAGCCCCTCTAGCGGGAGAACAGATACGCAGTATTTT. Protein: CASSPSSGRTDTQYF.